The 18 T cell receptor beta chains below were found in one sample sequenced in a study of blood T cell repertoires in COVID-19. Sequenced by immunoSEQ multiplex PCR; TCRdb stores in-frame clones only, minus some. The table has some 200,000 clones, roughly 87% seen once; the top ten hold about 6%. Sequenced: peripheral blood. All receptors derive from a woman aged 40-49 years with acute or convalescent COVID-19.

This clone came up once. V and J are TRBV6-2 or TRBV6-3 and TRBJ1-1, with D perhaps TRBD1 (6 bases). CDR1 is MNHEY and CDR2 is SVGEGT in the germline V gene. The CDR3 sequence is 14 residues long. Trimming shortened V by 2 bases and J by 1 base, and 8 bases separated the two germline ends. The CDR3 region is CASSYQDRNTEAFF. As DNA, the CDR3 is TGTGCCAGCAGTTACCAGGACAGGAACACTGAAGCTTTCTTT.

The CDR3 DNA reads TGTGCCAGCATGAGGAGCACTGAAGCTTTCTTT. Translating gives CASMRSTEAFF. The chain recombines TRBV6-5 with TRBJ1-1; D is uncertain. Trimming removed 7 bases from V and 4 bases from J, with 7 bases in between. The CDR3 totals 11 residues. The germline CDR1 and CDR2 sequences are MNHEY and SVGAGI.

This sequence joins TRBV5-1 and TRBJ2-1, with 9 bases matching TRBD1. V was clipped by 4 bases and J by 12 bases; unmatched bases: 20. Germline CDR1 SGHRS, CDR2 YFSETQ. This CDR3 is 17 amino acids long. CDR3 in DNA: TGCGCCAGCAGCCCCTCGGACAGGGGTCTTGATGCGTTTGGGCAGTTCTTC. Its protein is CASSPSDRGLDAFGQFF.

The chain recombines TRBV2 with TRBJ2-7; D gene unclear. Germline values: CDR1 SNHLY, CDR2 FYNNEI. Trimming took off 6 bases at V and 5 bases at J, with 17 bases between the two ends. The CDR3 has 14 residues. CDR3 residues: CASRATHAGNEQYF. The CDR3 DNA sequence: TGTGCCAGCAGGGCGACACACGCCGGCAACGAGCAGTACTTC. Full variable domain (remainder filled in from reference TRBV2 and TRBJ2-7): EPEVTQTPSHQVTQMGQEVILRCVPISNHLYFYWYRQILGQKVEFLVSFYNNEISEKSEIFDDQFSVERPDGSNFTLKIRSTKLEDSAMYFCASRATHAGNEQYFGPGTRLTVT.

The sample holds one count of this clone. The chain links TRBV5-6 to TRBJ1-2, with a weak D call TRBD1 (6 bases). This CDR3 contains 12 residues. The V end was cut by 1 base, the J end by 8 bases, with 9 bases between. CDR1 and CDR2 from the germline V gene are SGHDT and YYEEEE. For the CDR3, the DNA is TGTGCCAGCAGCTTGAACAGGGAAGGCTACACCTTC. Its translation is CASSLNREGYTF.

The chain has TRBV5-4 and TRBJ2-5; D perhaps matches TRBD1 (6 bases). Germline V gives CDR1 SGHNT, CDR2 YYREEE (reference sequence). The CDR3 has 14 residues. The germline V and J ends were trimmed by 4 bases and 2 bases, with 12 bases remaining between them. The CDR3 bases are TGTGCCAGCAGCGGCCAACAGGGACAAGAGACCCAGTACTTC. It translates to CASSGQQGQETQYF.

The V call is TRBV11-2, the J call TRBJ2-1; D is unresolved. This CDR3 has 15 residues. Looked up from germline, CDR1 is SGHAT and CDR2 is FQNNGV. V was shortened by 2 bases and J by 0 bases, with 8 bases between the two germline ends. Here the CDR3 DNA reads TGTGCCAGCAGCTTATACTCGAGCTCCTACAATGAGCAGTTCTTC. Its translation is CASSLYSSSYNEQFF.

V gene TRBV21-1 combines with J gene TRBJ1-6; no DNA check was done on the table's D call, TRBD1. TRBV21-1 is flagged as a pseudogene. The CDR3 runs 16 residues. The CDR3 reads CASSKVGDRPNSPLHF. CDR3 sequence (DNA): TGTGCCAGCAGCAAAGTCGGGGACAGGCCTAATTCACCCCTCCACTTT.

This clone was observed once. The chain uses TRBV19 and TRBJ1-1; perhaps TRBD1 as D (5 bases). The CDR3 totals 15 residues. Germline lookup yields CDR1 LNHDA and CDR2 SQIVND (reference sequence). The germline V and J ends were trimmed by 3 bases and 0 bases, with 11 bases remaining between them. The CDR3 region is CASSMSGQLNTEAFF. In nucleotides, the CDR3 is TGTGCCAGTAGTATGAGTGGACAACTGAACACTGAAGCTTTCTTT. Drawing the rest from reference TRBV19 and TRBJ1-1, the complete variable domain is DGGITQSPKYLFRKEGQNVTLSCEQNLNHDAMYWYRQDPGQGLRLIYYSQIVNDFQKGDIAEGYSVSREKKESFPLTVTSAQKNPTAFYLCASSMSGQLNTEAFFGQGTRLTVV.

The chain recombines TRBV7-9 with TRBJ1-1; TRBD1 might be the D (5 bases). V was cut by 10 bases and J by 3 bases, with 18 bases left in between. The CDR3 contains 14 residues. Per germline, CDR1 SEHNR and CDR2 FQNEAQ (reference sequence). The CDR3, as DNA: TGTGCCACCCGGGGGGTCCGGTACGACACTGAAGCTTTCTTT. The encoded protein is CATRGVRYDTEAFF.

This clone was picked up one time. The chain couples TRBV9 to TRBJ2-1, with TRBD2 matching 9 bases. CDR1 and CDR2 from the germline V gene are SGDLS and YYNGEE. This CDR3 spans 16 amino acids. The V segment lost 7 bases and the J segment 8 bases; nucleotides outside the gene matches: 16. For the CDR3, the DNA is TGTGCCAGCGGGCCGGGGACTAGCTTATTGGGAGATGAGCAGTTCTTC. Protein product: CASGPGTSLLGDEQFF.

In DNA, the CDR3 is TGTGCCACTGTCCGGGACAGGGGGTCGAAACGCAATCAGCCCCAGCATTTT. It translates to CATVRDRGSKRNQPQHF. The J gene is TRBJ1-5, the V gene TRBV2; TRBD1 agrees at 11 bases. CDR1 and CDR2 from the germline V gene are SNHLY and FYNNEI. CDR3 size: 17 residues. Trimming removed 10 bases from V and 2 bases from J; junction bases left unmatched: 13. Based on the CDR3 plus reference TRBV2 and TRBJ1-5, the full variable domain is EPEVTQTPSHQVTQMGQEVILRCVPISNHLYFYWYRQILGQKVEFLVSFYNNEISEKSEIFDDQFSVERPDGSNFTLKIRSTKLEDSAMYFCATVRDRGSKRNQPQHFGDGTRLSIL.

This clone was picked up one time. V gene TRBV30 combines with J gene TRBJ1-5, with D tentatively TRBD1 (5 bases). Germline-derived CDR1 and CDR2 are GTSNPN and SVGIG (reference sequence). V lost 3 bases and J 0 bases, leaving 18 bases between the germline ends. The CDR3 length is 17 residues. The CDR3 region has the DNA TGTGCCTGGAGCCACCGGGCAGGGATCTATAGCAATCAGCCCCAGCATTTT. It codes for CAWSHRAGIYSNQPQHF.

The chain uses TRBV27 and TRBJ1-2; a possible D gene is TRBD1 (5 bases). The CDR3 loop spans 15 amino acids. V was pared by 2 bases and J by 4 bases, with 14 bases between. The germline V gene has CDR1 MNHEY and CDR2 SMNVEV (reference sequence). As DNA, the CDR3 is TGTGCCAGCAGTTTAAGTGGACAAATCGTCTATGGCTACACCTTC. Encoded protein: CASSLSGQIVYGYTF.

V is TRBV7-2 and J is TRBJ1-6; D uncertain. Germline assignment: CDR1 SGHTA and CDR2 FQGNSA. The CDR3 length is 16 residues. V was shortened by 5 bases and J by 0 bases, with 11 bases between the two germline ends. The CDR3 here is CASSTDFSSYNSPLHF. The CDR3, as DNA: TGTGCCAGCAGCACGGACTTCAGCTCCTATAATTCACCCCTCCACTTT.

Only one count was recorded for this clone. The chain uses TRBV7-2 and TRBJ2-5; D is perhaps TRBD2 (6 bases). From germline, CDR1 is SGHTA and CDR2 FQGNSA. V was pared by 0 bases and J by 5 bases, with 10 bases between. This CDR3 contains 14 residues. The CDR3 nucleotides are TGTGCCAGCAGCTTAGCGGCGACTAGGGAGACCCAGTACTTC. This codes for CASSLAATRETQYF. Based on the CDR3 plus reference TRBV7-2 and TRBJ2-5, the full variable domain is GAGVSQSPSNKVTEKGKDVELRCDPISGHTALYWYRQSLGQGLEFLIYFQGNSAPDKSGLPSDRFSAERTGGSVSTLTIQRTQQEDSAVYLCASSLAATRETQYFGPGTRLLVL.

The J gene is TRBJ1-2, the V gene TRBV6-2 or TRBV6-3; D is unclear. Germline-derived CDR1 and CDR2 are MNHEY and SVGEGT. The V end lost 4 bases, the J end lost 3 bases, and 12 bases lay between the germline ends. There are 14 residues in the CDR3. The CDR3 is CASSSRRQDYGYTF. CDR3 bases: TGTGCCAGCAGTTCCAGGCGTCAGGACTATGGCTACACCTTC.

V gene TRBV28 combines with J gene TRBJ2-1, with a tentative D call TRBD2 (5 bases). V dropped 3 bases and J dropped 7 bases, with 13 bases sitting between them. In germline, CDR1 is MDHEN, CDR2 SYDVKM. The CDR3 covers 14 residues. CDR3 sequence: CASSFVLVGNEQFF. The CDR3 nucleotides read TGTGCCAGCAGTTTTGTACTAGTTGGGAATGAGCAGTTCTTC.